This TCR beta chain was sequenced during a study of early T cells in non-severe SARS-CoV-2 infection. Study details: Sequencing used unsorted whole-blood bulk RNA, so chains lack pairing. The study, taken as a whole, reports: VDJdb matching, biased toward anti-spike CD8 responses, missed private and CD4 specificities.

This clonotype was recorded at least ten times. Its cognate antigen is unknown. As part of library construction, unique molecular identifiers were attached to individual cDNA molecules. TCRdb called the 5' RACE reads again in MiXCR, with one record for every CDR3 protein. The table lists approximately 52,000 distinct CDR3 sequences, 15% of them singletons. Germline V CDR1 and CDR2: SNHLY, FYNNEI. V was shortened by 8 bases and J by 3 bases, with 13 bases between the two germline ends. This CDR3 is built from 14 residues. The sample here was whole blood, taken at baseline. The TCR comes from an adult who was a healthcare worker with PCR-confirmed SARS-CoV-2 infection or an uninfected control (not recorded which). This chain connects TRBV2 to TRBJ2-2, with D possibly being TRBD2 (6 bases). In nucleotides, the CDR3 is TGTGCCAGCGCGACGGGGGAGTACACCGGGGAGCTGTTTTTT. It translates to CASATGEYTGELFF.